This TCR beta chain comes out of a study of blood T cell repertoires in COVID-19. Sequenced by immunoSEQ multiplex PCR; TCRdb stores in-frame clones only, minus some. The sample shows approximately 53,000 clones, more than 70% of them seen only once. Germline V CDR1 and CDR2: LNHDA, SQIVND (reference sequence). CDR3 size: 15 residues. V dropped 5 bases and J dropped 3 bases, with 16 bases sitting between them. The sequence was obtained from a human donor in a cohort sampled during active COVID-19. The chain recombines TRBV19 with TRBJ1-2; D call uncertain. Sequencing was carried out using peripheral blood. For the CDR3, the DNA is TGTGCCAGTAGTTCCGGAGGGCGAGGTCACTATGGCTACACCTTC. Translating it yields CASSSGGRGHYGYTF.